This TCR beta chain is drawn from a study of blood T cell repertoires in COVID-19. This clone was counted only a few times. Clones were read by immunoSEQ multiplex PCR, and TCRdb kept only the in-frame ones, dropping some. The profile shows around 230,000 clones, around 90% of them singletons. The junction had 6 bases not matched to a gene; V was cut back by 6 bases and J by 4 bases. The V gene's germline CDR1 is WNHNN and CDR2 SYGVQD (reference sequence). This CDR3 region has 14 residues. Sequencing was performed on peripheral blood. The receptor's source is a man aged 60-69 years who had recovered from COVID-19. The chain is built from TRBV10-1 and TRBJ1-1; 9 bases match TRBD1. CDR3 coding DNA: TGCGCCAGCAGCAAACAGGGGGCAGGCACTGAAGCTTTCTTT. Translating it yields CASSKQGAGTEAFF.